A selection of T cell receptor beta chains follows, all from one sample in a study of T cell repertoires in cytomegalovirus infection. MiXCR, run by TCRdb on the reads, gives a single entry per CDR3 protein. Among roughly 800,000 distinct CDR3 sequences, about 27% were seen once, and the ten largest hold about an eighth. No antigen has been identified for these receptors. The source material was cultured CD8+ T cells from PBMCs, sampled from culture after CMV antigen stimulation. The receptors come from a human donor in good health (CMV status not recorded). Some clones in this sample may be carry-over from other donors' samples. The conserved cysteine and the conserved F or W are not part of the CDR3 here. The order of the fields is J gene, V gene, CDR3 protein.

TRBJ1-4	TRBV5-1	ASGGVDEKLF
TRBJ1-2	TRBV7-2	ASSTHPPGAEGYT
TRBJ2-5	TRBV4-1	ASSQEPWSIQETQY
TRBJ2-2	TRBV7-6	ASRRTGYTGELF
TRBJ2-1	TRBV27	ASSSFEGLTRSEQF
TRBJ2-1	TRBV7-8	ASSPEGRNEQF
TRBJ2-1	TRBV11-1	ASSSTGRNEQF
TRBJ2-1	TRBV5-4	ASSLLTGDPYNEQF
TRBJ2-6	TRBV9	ASSVGQGSFVGANVLT
TRBJ2-3	TRBV18	ASSPPGRTEGPDTQY
TRBJ1-1	TRBV5-1	ASSGPGPMNTEAF
TRBJ2-1	TRBV19	ASSITSGGANEQF
TRBJ2-3	TRBV6-2/TRBV6-3	ASSYLAGNTDTQY
TRBJ1-1	TRBV7-3	ASSTRGGTEAF
TRBJ1-1	TRBV6-6	ASSYYPTRTEEAF
TRBJ2-5	TRBV10-3	AISDRLDTQETQY
TRBJ1-1	TRBV29-1	SVRRNTEAF
TRBJ1-1	TRBV6-1	ASRLTGLKGTEAF
TRBJ2-3	TRBV2	ASSQETSGVLTDTQD
TRBJ2-2	TRBV24-1	ATSDPDSTDTGELF
TRBJ1-1	TRBV5-1	ASSLVSGPTEAF
TRBJ2-2	TRBV2	ASSEAPGQSPSRNTGELF
TRBJ2-5	TRBV6-1	ASSEGTTETQY
TRBJ2-5	TRBV6-2/TRBV6-3	ASSDLQGNLETQY
TRBJ2-4	TRBV11-2	ASSLGAGLNIQY
TRBJ1-6	TRBV15	ATSRAYDRGNSPLH
TRBJ2-2	TRBV29-1	SVAPWTGASEELF
TRBJ1-2	TRBV29-1	SVEKGQGGYYGYT
TRBJ2-1	TRBV6-6	AALTISNEQF
TRBJ2-1	TRBV5-1	ASSTGTGGFYNEQF
TRBJ1-1	TRBV3-1	ASSQGTTITEAF
TRBJ2-1	TRBV4-1	ASSQEPRGYNEQF
TRBJ2-1	TRBV4-1	ASSQETGAYNEQF
TRBJ2-1	TRBV4-1	ASSQVLAGGSNEQF
TRBJ2-1	TRBV7-8	ASSLVVTAAGGIF
TRBJ1-5	TRBV19	ASSIQDYNQPQH
TRBJ1-2	TRBV12-3/TRBV12-4	ASSFTSSYGYT
TRBJ2-5	TRBV27	ASSFSRGMGETQY
TRBJ1-2	TRBV15	ATSRERFEDGYT
TRBJ2-5	TRBV7-8	ASSPSAGVETQY
TRBJ1-2	TRBV28	ASSFFQVGGSRFDYGYT
TRBJ1-3	TRBV6-8	ASSDDGGSGNTIY
TRBJ1-2	TRBV20-1	SARETTGRYGYT
TRBJ1-6	TRBV2	ARRPGGGRSPLH
TRBJ1-5	TRBV6-6	ASGTSGGVQPQH
TRBJ2-7	TRBV7-8	ASSSKPGQRRDEQY
TRBJ2-1	TRBV6-2/TRBV6-3	ASSLYRTVYNEQF
TRBJ1-2	TRBV7-2	ASSWAGDSGYT
TRBJ2-3	TRBV28	ASSSLHVVDTQY